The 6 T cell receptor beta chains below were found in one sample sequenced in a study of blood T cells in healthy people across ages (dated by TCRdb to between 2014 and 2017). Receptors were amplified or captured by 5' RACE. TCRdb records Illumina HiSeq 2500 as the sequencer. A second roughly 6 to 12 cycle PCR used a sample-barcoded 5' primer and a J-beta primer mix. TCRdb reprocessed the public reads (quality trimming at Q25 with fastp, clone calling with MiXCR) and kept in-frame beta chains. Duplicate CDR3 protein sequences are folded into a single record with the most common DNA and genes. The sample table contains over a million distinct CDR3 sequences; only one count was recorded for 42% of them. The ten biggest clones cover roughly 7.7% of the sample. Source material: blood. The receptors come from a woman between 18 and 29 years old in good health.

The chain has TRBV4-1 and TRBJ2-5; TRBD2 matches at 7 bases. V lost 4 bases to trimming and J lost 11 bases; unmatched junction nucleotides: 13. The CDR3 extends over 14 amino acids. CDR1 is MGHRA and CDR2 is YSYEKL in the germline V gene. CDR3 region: CASSRGLGVDEQYF. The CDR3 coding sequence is TGCGCCAGCAGCCGAGGACTAGGGGTAGATGAGCAGTACTTC.

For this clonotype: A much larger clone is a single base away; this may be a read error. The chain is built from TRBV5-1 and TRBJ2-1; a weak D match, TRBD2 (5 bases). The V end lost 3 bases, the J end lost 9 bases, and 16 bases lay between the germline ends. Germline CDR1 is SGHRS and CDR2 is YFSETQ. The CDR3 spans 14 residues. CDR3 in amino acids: CASSSEVPPGEQFF. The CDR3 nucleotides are TGCGCCAGCAGCTCGGAGGTCCCGCCTGGTGAGCAGTTCTTC. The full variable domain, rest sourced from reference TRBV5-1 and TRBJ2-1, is KAGVTQTPRYLIKTRGQQVTLSCSPISGHRSVSWYQQTPGQGLQFLFEYFSETQRNKGNFPGRFSGRQFSNSRSEMNVSTLELGDSALYLCASSSEVPPGEQFFGPGTRLTVL.

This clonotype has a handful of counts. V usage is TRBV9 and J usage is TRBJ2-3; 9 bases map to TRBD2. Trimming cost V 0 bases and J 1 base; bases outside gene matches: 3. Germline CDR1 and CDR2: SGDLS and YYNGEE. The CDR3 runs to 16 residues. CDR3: CASSVEIAGGTDTQYF. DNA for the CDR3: TGTGCCAGCAGCGTAGAAATAGCGGGGGGCACAGATACGCAGTATTTT.

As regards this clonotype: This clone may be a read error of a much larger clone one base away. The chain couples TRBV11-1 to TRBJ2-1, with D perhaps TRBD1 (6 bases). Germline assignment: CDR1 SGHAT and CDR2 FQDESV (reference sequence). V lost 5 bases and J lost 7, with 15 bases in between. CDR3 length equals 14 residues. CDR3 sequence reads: CASSVGGPANEQFF. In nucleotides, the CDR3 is TGTGCCAGCAGCGTAGGGGGTCCGGCGAATGAGCAGTTCTTC. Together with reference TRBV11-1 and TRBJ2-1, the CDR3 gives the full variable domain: EAEVAQSPRYKITEKSQAVAFWCDPISGHATLYWYRQILGQGPELLVQFQDESVVDDSQLPKDRFSAERLKGVDSTLKIQPAELGDSAMYLCASSVGGPANEQFFGPGTRLTVL.

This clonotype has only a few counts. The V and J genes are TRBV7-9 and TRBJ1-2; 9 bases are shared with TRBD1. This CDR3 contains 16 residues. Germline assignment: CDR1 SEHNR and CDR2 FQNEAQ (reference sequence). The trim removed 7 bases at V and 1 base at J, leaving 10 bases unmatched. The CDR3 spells CASIPTGGGRNYGYTF. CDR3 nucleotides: TGTGCCAGCATCCCGACAGGGGGGGGACGTAACTATGGCTACACCTTC.

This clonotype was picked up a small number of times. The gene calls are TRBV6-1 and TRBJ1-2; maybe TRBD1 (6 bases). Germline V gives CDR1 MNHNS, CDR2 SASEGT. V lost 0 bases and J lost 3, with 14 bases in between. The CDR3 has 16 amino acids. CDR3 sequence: CASSEALSTGHYGYTF. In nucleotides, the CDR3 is TGTGCCAGCAGTGAAGCCCTCTCGACAGGCCACTATGGCTACACCTTC.